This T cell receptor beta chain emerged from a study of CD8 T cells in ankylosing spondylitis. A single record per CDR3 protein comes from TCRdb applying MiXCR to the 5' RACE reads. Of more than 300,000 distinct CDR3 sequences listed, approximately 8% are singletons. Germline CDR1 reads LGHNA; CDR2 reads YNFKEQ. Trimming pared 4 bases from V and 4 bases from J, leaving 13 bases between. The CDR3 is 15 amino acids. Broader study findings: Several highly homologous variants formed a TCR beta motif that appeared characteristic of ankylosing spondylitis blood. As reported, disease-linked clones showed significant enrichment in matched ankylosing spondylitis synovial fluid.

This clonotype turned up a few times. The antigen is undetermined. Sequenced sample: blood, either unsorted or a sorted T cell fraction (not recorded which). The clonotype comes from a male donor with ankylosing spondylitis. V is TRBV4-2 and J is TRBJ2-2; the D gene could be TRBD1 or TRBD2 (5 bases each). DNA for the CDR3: TGTGCCAGCAGCCCCAGGGAGAGTTCCACCGGGGAGCTGTTTTTT. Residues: CASSPRESSTGELFF.